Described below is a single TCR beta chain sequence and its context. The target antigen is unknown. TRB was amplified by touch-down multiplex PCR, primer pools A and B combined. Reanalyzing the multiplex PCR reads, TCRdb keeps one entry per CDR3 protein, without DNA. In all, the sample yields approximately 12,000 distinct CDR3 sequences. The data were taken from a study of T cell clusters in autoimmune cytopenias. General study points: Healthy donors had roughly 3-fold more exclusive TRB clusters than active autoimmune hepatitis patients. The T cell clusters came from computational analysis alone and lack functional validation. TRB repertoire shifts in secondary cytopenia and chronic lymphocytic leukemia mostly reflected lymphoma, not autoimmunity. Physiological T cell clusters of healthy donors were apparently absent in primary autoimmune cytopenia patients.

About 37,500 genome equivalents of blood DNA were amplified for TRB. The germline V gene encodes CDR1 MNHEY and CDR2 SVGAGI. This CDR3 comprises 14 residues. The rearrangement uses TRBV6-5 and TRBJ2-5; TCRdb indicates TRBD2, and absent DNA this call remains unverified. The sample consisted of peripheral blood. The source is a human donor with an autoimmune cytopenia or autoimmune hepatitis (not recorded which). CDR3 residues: CASRKAGGGETQYF.